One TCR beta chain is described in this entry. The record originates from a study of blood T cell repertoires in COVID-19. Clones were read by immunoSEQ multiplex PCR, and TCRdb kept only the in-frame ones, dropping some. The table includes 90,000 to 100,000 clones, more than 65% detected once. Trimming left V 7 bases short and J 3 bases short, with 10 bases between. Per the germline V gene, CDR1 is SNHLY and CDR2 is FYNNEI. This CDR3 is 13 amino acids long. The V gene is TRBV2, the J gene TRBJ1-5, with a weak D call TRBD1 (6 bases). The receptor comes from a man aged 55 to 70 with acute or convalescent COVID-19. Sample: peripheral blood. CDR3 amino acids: CASTGQTNQPQHF. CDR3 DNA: TGTGCCAGCACCGGACAGACCAATCAGCCCCAGCATTTT.